What follows are 22 T cell receptor beta chains derived from one specimen sequenced in a study of blood T cell repertoires in COVID-19 (dated by TCRdb to about 2020). Libraries were built with the immunoSEQ multiplex PCR assay. Here the immuneACCESS table is served through TCRdb, limited to in-frame sequences with V and J called. Missing clones are a known gap in these copies; in checked studies unresolved V genes cover under half, and the rest lacks a known reason. The sample data list approximately 99,000 clones, and over 80% of these were observed just once. The ten largest clones capture roughly 1.9% of the sample. The sample consisted of peripheral blood. The receptors shown here come from a man aged 70 or older with active or convalescent COVID-19.

This clone was observed a handful of times. The chain couples TRBV19 to TRBJ1-5; D unresolved. Germline CDR1 reads LNHDA; CDR2 reads SQIVND (reference sequence). The CDR3 has 14 residues. Trimming pared 5 bases from V and 3 bases from J, leaving 11 bases between. The CDR3 sequence: CASSDYKYNQPQHF. The CDR3 DNA reads TGTGCCAGTAGTGATTACAAGTACAATCAGCCCCAGCATTTT.

This chain joins TRBV28 and TRBJ1-5; D not resolved. This CDR3 contains 13 residues. Germline V CDR1 and CDR2: MDHEN, SYDVKM. V dropped 2 bases and J dropped 0 bases, with 2 bases sitting between them. CDR3 coding DNA: TGTGCCAGCAGTTTACTTAGCAATCAGCCCCAGCATTTT. This sequence encodes CASSLLSNQPQHF. Full variable domain (outside the CDR3, taken from reference TRBV28 and TRBJ1-5): DVKVTQSSRYLVKRTGEKVFLECVQDMDHENMFWYRQDPGLGLRLIYFSYDVKMKEKGDIPEGYSVSREKKERFSLILESASTNQTSMYLCASSLLSNQPQHFGDGTRLSIL.

This chain joins TRBV7-2 and TRBJ2-2; TRBD2 matches at 10 bases. Unmatched junction bases numbered 11, after V lost 5 bases and J lost 5 bases. The CDR3 extends over 17 amino acids. Per germline, CDR1 SGHTA and CDR2 FQGNSA. The CDR3 is CASSPSGGALRTGELFF. CDR3 sequence (DNA): TGTGCCAGCAGCCCCAGCGGGGGGGCTCTGCGGACCGGGGAGCTGTTTTTT.

The V call is TRBV1, the J call TRBJ1-5; TRBD1 reflects the table's D call only, with no check against the DNA. TRBV1 is flagged as a pseudogene. There are 15 residues in the CDR3. The CDR3 is CTSSQEGTPLEPQHF. DNA for the CDR3: TGCACCAGCAGCCAAGAGGGGACACCTCTCGAGCCCCAGCATTTT.

This chain joins TRBV19 and TRBJ1-6; 8 nucleotides match TRBD1. The CDR3 covers 14 residues. CDR1 and CDR2 from the germline V gene are LNHDA and SQIVND (reference sequence). With V trimmed by 0 bases and J by 9 bases, 1 base remained unmatched. CDR3 sequence (DNA): TGTGCCAGTAGTATAGAACAGGGGGTTTCACCCCTCCACTTT. Its translation is CASSIEQGVSPLHF.

The rearrangement links TRBV18 to TRBJ1-1, with D uncertain. V was trimmed by 3 bases and J by 6 bases, leaving 11 bases between them. In germline, CDR1 is KGHSH, CDR2 LQKENI. CDR3 length: 13 amino acids. The CDR3 DNA sequence: TGTGCCAGCTCACCCCTTTCCCTCCCTGAAGCTTTCTTT. The encoded protein is CASSPLSLPEAFF. Looking up the rest from reference TRBV18 and TRBJ1-1 gives the full variable domain: NAGVMQNPRHLVRRRGQEARLRCSPMKGHSHVYWYRQLPEEGLKFMVYLQKENIIDESGMPKERFSAEFPKEGPSILRIQQVVRGDSAAYFCASSPLSLPEAFFGQGTRLTVV.

This clone was picked up one time. The chain couples TRBV28 to TRBJ1-4; tentative D call: TRBD1 (6 bases). The CDR3 covers 17 residues. V gave up 6 bases and J gave up 8 bases, with 25 bases separating them. Germline V CDR1 and CDR2: MDHEN, SYDVKM. The CDR3 nucleotides are TGTGCCAGCAGCGCGCTTAGGAGAGACAGGCCTTACGAAAAACTGTTTTTT. Protein product: CASSALRRDRPYEKLFF. Full variable domain (rest looked up from reference TRBV28 and TRBJ1-4): DVKVTQSSRYLVKRTGEKVFLECVQDMDHENMFWYRQDPGLGLRLIYFSYDVKMKEKGDIPEGYSVSREKKERFSLILESASTNQTSMYLCASSALRRDRPYEKLFFGSGTQLSVL.

V is TRBV11-3 and J is TRBJ2-2; no reliable D call. CDR3 length: 15 amino acids. V was clipped by 0 bases and J by 0 bases, with 5 bases between them. Germline CDR1 reads SGHNT; CDR2 reads YENEEA. For the CDR3, the DNA is TGTGCCAGCAGCTTAGATAGAGCGAACACCGGGGAGCTGTTTTTT. Its translation is CASSLDRANTGELFF.

The chain combines TRBV7-2 with TRBJ2-5, with 8 nucleotides matching TRBD2. This CDR3 is built from 16 residues. V dropped 3 bases and J dropped 2; count of bases not matched to a gene: 8. From germline, CDR1 is SGHTA and CDR2 FQGNSA. The CDR3 loop is CASSFPGRGGQETQYF. The CDR3 DNA is TGTGCCAGCAGCTTTCCTGGTCGGGGGGGACAAGAGACCCAGTACTTC.

The V gene is TRBV19, the J gene TRBJ2-3; tentatively, D is TRBD1 (6 bases). Trimming removed 4 bases at V and 1 base at J, with 9 bases between. The CDR3 extends over 14 amino acids. Germline V gene data show CDR1 as LNHDA and CDR2 as SQIVND (reference sequence). CDR3 residues: CASSTYRGTDTQYF. CDR3 coding DNA: TGTGCCAGTAGTACCTACAGGGGCACAGATACGCAGTATTTT.

The chain links TRBV5-4 to TRBJ2-1; 9 nucleotides match TRBD1. The junction had 4 bases not matched to a gene; V was cut back by 2 bases and J by 4 bases. The CDR3 runs to 15 residues. Looked up from germline, CDR1 is SGHNT and CDR2 is YYREEE (reference sequence). The CDR3 nucleotides are TGTGCCAGCAGCTTCCGGGACAGGGCTTACAATGAGCAGTTCTTC. This encodes CASSFRDRAYNEQFF. Together with reference TRBV5-4 and TRBJ2-1, the CDR3 gives the full variable domain: ETGVTQSPTHLIKTRGQQVTLRCSSQSGHNTVSWYQQALGQGPQFIFQYYREEENGRGNFPPRFSGLQFPNYSSELNVNALELDDSALYLCASSFRDRAYNEQFFGPGTRLTVL.

This chain connects TRBV15 to TRBJ1-1; D call uncertain. CDR3 length: 11 residues. Germline V gene lookup returns CDR1 LNHNV and CDR2 YYDKDF (reference sequence). The ends were cut back, 3 bases at V and 4 bases at J, with 3 bases in the middle. CDR3: CATSRATEAFF. In nucleotides, the CDR3 is TGTGCCACCAGCAGGGCCACTGAAGCTTTCTTT.

The J gene is TRBJ1-4, the V gene TRBV29-1; perhaps TRBD1 as D (5 bases). Germline V CDR1 and CDR2: SQVTM, ANQGSEA. V shed 4 bases and J shed 3 bases, with 9 bases lying between them. This CDR3 comprises 13 residues. CDR3 region: CSVGGGSNEKLFF. CDR3 bases: TGCAGCGTTGGGGGGGGTTCTAATGAAAAACTGTTTTTT.

As DNA, the CDR3 is TGTGCCAGCACCCTGGGGGGACAGGGCACCGGGGAGCTGTTTTTT. It is translated as CASTLGGQGTGELFF. V gene TRBV11-2 combines with J gene TRBJ2-2; 9 bases align to TRBD1. Germline V CDR1 and CDR2: SGHAT, FQNNGV. The ends lost 7 bases at V and 4 bases at J; junction bases unmatched: 7. The CDR3 length is 15 residues. Complete variable domain (other parts from reference TRBV11-2 and TRBJ2-2): EAGVAQSPRYKIIEKRQSVAFWCNPISGHATLYWYQQILGQGPKLLIQFQNNGVVDDSQLPKDRFSAERLKGVDSTLKIQPAKLEDSAVYLCASTLGGQGTGELFFGEGSRLTVL.

Worth noting for this clone: The junction does not match germline at one end; this may be a read error. The chain is built from TRBV19 and TRBJ1-2; no definite D call. This CDR3 contains 12 residues. CDR1 and CDR2 (germline): LNHDA, SQIVND (reference sequence). CDR3 loop: CASTSARVAVSF. The CDR3 DNA is TGTGCCAGTACCTCGGCGCGGGTGGCAGTAAGCTTC.

This chain links TRBV15 with TRBJ1-5; D is unresolved. Germline V gene lookup returns CDR1 LNHNV and CDR2 YYDKDF (reference sequence). This CDR3 has 13 amino acids. V was trimmed by 0 bases and J by 5 bases, leaving 5 bases between them. The DNA for the CDR3 is TGTGCCACCAGCAGAGAGAGGTATCAGCCCCAGCATTTT. Translating it yields CATSRERYQPQHF.

This chain links TRBV6-5 with TRBJ2-7, with TRBD1 identical over 8 bases. V was clipped by 6 bases and J by 4 bases; unmatched bases: 5. The CDR3 covers 13 residues. Germline CDR1 MNHEY, CDR2 SVGAGI. CDR3 sequence (DNA): TGTGCCAGCAGAGGGACAGGTAGATACGAGCAGTACTTC. This translates into CASRGTGRYEQYF.

The chain joins TRBV18 to TRBJ1-6, with a weak D call TRBD1 (5 bases). CDR3 length: 16 amino acids. Trimming took off 4 bases at V and 3 bases at J, with 13 bases between the two ends. Germline values: CDR1 KGHSH, CDR2 LQKENI. This CDR3 reads CASSLQDTYYNSPLHF. In DNA form, the CDR3 reads TGTGCCAGCTCACTACAGGACACCTACTATAATTCACCCCTCCACTTT.

This CDR3 reads CASSLEQGAYGYTF. CDR3 nucleotides: TGTGCCAGCTCATTGGAACAGGGGGCCTATGGCTACACCTTC. This chain joins TRBV18 and TRBJ1-2, with 9 bases that match TRBD1. J was trimmed by 4 bases and V by 5 bases; bases with no gene match: 5. The CDR3 sequence is 14 residues long. The V gene's germline CDR1 is KGHSH and CDR2 LQKENI.

This clone is a singleton in its sample. One end of the junction fails to match germline, which may point to a read error. This chain connects TRBV29-1 to TRBJ1-2, with a tentative D call TRBD1 (6 bases). This CDR3 is built from 11 residues. Germline assignment: CDR1 SQVTM and CDR2 ANQGSEA. CDR3 coding DNA: TGCAGCGTTGAGTTTCAGGGGCGCAACGCCTTC. It translates to CSVEFQGRNAF.

The chain has TRBV18 and TRBJ1-1; no clear D. V lost 3 bases, J lost 3 bases, and 11 bases lay in between. The CDR3 length is 14 residues. Per germline, CDR1 KGHSH and CDR2 LQKENI. Written as DNA, the CDR3 is TGTGCCAGCTCACCCCTCTTCGGAGACACTGAAGCTTTCTTT. Translating gives CASSPLFGDTEAFF.

The chain couples TRBV4-2 to TRBJ1-1, with a weak D call TRBD1 (6 bases). The CDR3 loop spans 15 amino acids. Between the trimmed V and J ends, which lost 1 base and 1 base, there was a span of 10 bases. The germline V gene has CDR1 LGHNA and CDR2 YNFKEQ. CDR3 residues: CASSQGTARNTEAFF. Here the CDR3 DNA reads TGTGCCAGCAGCCAAGGGACAGCGCGGAACACTGAAGCTTTCTTT.